A single sample gave rise to the 30 T cell receptor beta chains below, sequenced in a study of long-term antiretroviral therapy in people with HIV. An immunoSEQ assay, version v3.0, was performed at survey level. Data came from immunoSEQ multiplex PCR; TCRdb stores just in-frame clones and leaves some out. Here the sample spans under 30,000 clones, around 93% being singletons. The sample consisted of unsorted PBMCs, taken 5.3 years after starting antiretroviral therapy. The receptors derive from a man between 45 and 60 years old with HIV.

The V and J genes are TRBV29-1 and TRBJ1-2, with D maybe TRBD1 (6 bases). Trimming cost V 4 bases and J 2 bases, with 20 bases left between them. The CDR3 contains 16 residues. From germline, CDR1 is SQVTM and CDR2 ANQGSEA. CDR3 loop: CSVGRLEDSLNYGYTF. The CDR3 region has the DNA TGCAGCGTTGGACGGTTGGAGGACAGCCTAAACTATGGCTACACCTTC.

This chain uses TRBV10-2 with TRBJ2-3; 9 nucleotides match TRBD2. J lost 2 bases, V lost 3 bases, and 6 bases had no gene match. The germline V gene has CDR1 WSHSY and CDR2 SAAADI. The CDR3 consists of 16 residues. The CDR3 DNA reads TGCGCCAGCAGTGACCGACTAGCGGAATTCACAGATACGCAGTATTTT. This codes for CASSDRLAEFTDTQYF.

The chain joins TRBV20-1 to TRBJ2-3, with D perhaps being TRBD1 or TRBD2 (5 bases each). Germline loops: CDR1 DFQATT, CDR2 SNEGSKA (reference sequence). The ends were cut back, 3 bases at V and 6 bases at J, with 7 bases in the middle. The CDR3 covers 11 residues. The CDR3 loop is CSASWGDTQYF. The CDR3 coding sequence is TGCAGTGCTAGTTGGGGGGATACGCAGTATTTT.

V and J are TRBV28 and TRBJ2-2; TRBD2 agrees at 10 bases. Trimming at V came to 8 bases and at J to 4 bases, leaving 7 bases not matched to a gene. From germline, CDR1 is MDHEN and CDR2 SYDVKM. There are 15 residues in the CDR3. CDR3 bases: TGTGCCAGCCGACTAGCGGGTAGCCTCACCGGGGAGCTGTTTTTT. Protein product: CASRLAGSLTGELFF.

The DNA for the CDR3 is TGTGCCAGCAGCCTAGGACTAGCGGGGGCCGTTTACAATGAGCAGTTCTTC. Translating gives CASSLGLAGAVYNEQFF. This sequence joins TRBV7-3 and TRBJ2-1; 13 nucleotides agree with TRBD2. Germline V gene lookup returns CDR1 SGHTA and CDR2 FQGTGA. The CDR3 covers 17 residues. Trimming took 5 bases from V and 4 from J; bases not matched to a gene: 8.

V usage is TRBV6-4 and J usage is TRBJ2-1, with D perhaps given as TRBD1 or TRBD2 (5 bases each). Trimming cost V 6 bases and J 6 bases, with 12 bases left between them. Germline lookup yields CDR1 MRHNA and CDR2 SNTAGT. The CDR3 consists of 13 residues. Written as DNA, the CDR3 is TGTGCCAGCAGCCTCGAGAGGGGCAATGAGCAGTTCTTC. Residues: CASSLERGNEQFF.

The chain couples TRBV11-2 to TRBJ2-7; TRBD2 matches 9 bases. The V gene end was trimmed by 5 bases and the J gene end by 6 bases; junction bases not matched to a gene: 8. CDR3 length equals 14 residues. The germline V gene has CDR1 SGHAT and CDR2 FQNNGV. The CDR3 loop is CASSPERGAGEQYF. CDR3 DNA sequence: TGTGCCAGCAGCCCGGAGCGGGGGGCGGGCGAGCAGTACTTC. Full variable domain (missing parts from reference TRBV11-2 and TRBJ2-7): EAGVAQSPRYKIIEKRQSVAFWCNPISGHATLYWYQQILGQGPKLLIQFQNNGVVDDSQLPKDRFSAERLKGVDSTLKIQPAKLEDSAVYLCASSPERGAGEQYFGPGTRLTVT.

J is TRBJ2-3 and V is TRBV27, with 7 nucleotides matching TRBD1. Losses at the gene ends were 2 bases for V and 2 bases for J; bases not matched to a gene: 13. Germline CDR1 reads MNHEY; CDR2 reads SMNVEV (reference sequence). This CDR3 has 18 amino acids. CDR3 nucleotides: TGTGCCAGCAGTTTAAGGTTCGACAGGGTGGTATCCACAGATACGCAGTATTTT. Protein sequence: CASSLRFDRVVSTDTQYF.

This chain joins TRBV6-1 and TRBJ1-5; D is undetermined. The CDR3 runs 16 residues. V gave up 4 bases and J gave up 2 bases, with 15 bases separating them. CDR1 and CDR2 (germline): MNHNS, SASEGT. DNA for the CDR3: TGTGCCAGCAGTGGGGAGGCTCTTGGTGGCAATCAGCCCCAGCATTTT. It is translated as CASSGEALGGNQPQHF.

This chain joins TRBV7-9 and TRBJ1-1; 9 bases match TRBD1. This CDR3 is built from 13 residues. V was clipped by 5 bases and J by 6 bases; unmatched bases: 4. Germline CDR1 SEHNR, CDR2 FQNEAQ (reference sequence). Here the CDR3 reads CASSLRQGAEAFF. CDR3 nucleotides: TGTGCCAGCAGCCTTCGACAGGGGGCTGAAGCTTTCTTT.

Points on this clone: Other nucleotide sequences in the sample specify the same CDR3. This chain joins TRBV5-6 and TRBJ1-4; no reliable D call. V was pared by 1 base and J by 0 bases, with 4 bases between. Germline values: CDR1 SGHDT, CDR2 YYEEEE. The CDR3 has 14 residues. The CDR3 spells CASSLPATNEKLFF. CDR3 bases: TGTGCCAGCAGCTTGCCAGCAACTAATGAAAAACTGTTTTTT.

The rearrangement uses TRBV19 and TRBJ2-2; 13 bases fit TRBD2. The CDR3 covers 18 residues. Germline V gene data show CDR1 as LNHDA and CDR2 as SQIVND (reference sequence). Trimming took 5 bases from V and 5 from J; bases not matched to a gene: 11. CDR3 amino acids: CASSLTSGGAGGTGELFF. The CDR3 bases are TGTGCCAGTAGTCTCACTAGCGGGGGGGCTGGTGGTACCGGGGAGCTGTTTTTT.

The chain combines TRBV7-6 with TRBJ2-3; 10 positions match TRBD1. V gave up 3 bases and J gave up 1 base; unmatched junction bases: 10. The CDR3 runs to 18 residues. From germline, CDR1 is SGHVS and CDR2 FNYEAQ. CDR3 sequence reads: CASSLGYWTGGGTDTQYF. DNA of the CDR3: TGTGCCAGCAGCTTGGGTTACTGGACAGGGGGGGGCACAGATACGCAGTATTTT.

This chain joins TRBV10-2 and TRBJ1-5; D gene uncertain. Per germline, CDR1 WSHSY and CDR2 SAAADI. The CDR3 is made up of 15 amino acids. The V end was cut by 0 bases, the J end by 3 bases, with 9 bases between. Here the CDR3 DNA reads TGCGCCAGCAGTGAGTCGATGGGATACAATCAGCCCCAGCATTTT. Encoded protein: CASSESMGYNQPQHF.

In its sample, this clone was seen once. The chain uses TRBV10-1 and TRBJ2-7, with D maybe TRBD2 (5 bases). The CDR3 contains 13 residues. In germline, CDR1 is WNHNN, CDR2 SYGVQD (reference sequence). V lost 0 bases to trimming and J lost 6 bases, with 9 bases between them. The CDR3: CASSESDEGEQYF. CDR3 coding DNA: TGCGCCAGCAGTGAGTCAGACGAGGGCGAGCAGTACTTC.

V usage is TRBV7-9 and J usage is TRBJ2-4, with 8 bases matching TRBD1. The CDR3 extends over 15 amino acids. J lost 6 bases, V lost 1 base, and 5 bases had no gene match. Germline V gene data show CDR1 as SEHNR and CDR2 as FQNEAQ (reference sequence). The CDR3, as DNA: TGTGCCAGCAGCTTAGATGGACAGGGAGGAAACATTCAGTACTTC. Translated: CASSLDGQGGNIQYF.

This chain links TRBV7-2 with TRBJ2-7; TRBD1 matches 8 bases. Germline V CDR1 and CDR2: SGHTA, FQGNSA. V lost 5 bases to trimming and J lost 3 bases; unmatched junction nucleotides: 6. CDR3 length equals 14 residues. Written as DNA, the CDR3 is TGTGCCAGCAGCCAGACAGGGGTCCTCTACGAGCAGTACTTC. It translates to CASSQTGVLYEQYF.

This clone has more than one count but fewer than ten. The chain links TRBV5-1 to TRBJ2-7; a possible D gene is TRBD2 (5 bases). Trimming took off 0 bases at V and 3 bases at J, with 10 bases between the two ends. Germline CDR1 SGHRS, CDR2 YFSETQ. The CDR3 length is 14 residues. The CDR3 reads CASSLGRGLYEQYF. The CDR3 DNA sequence: TGCGCCAGCAGCTTGGGACGAGGACTCTACGAGCAGTACTTC.

This chain connects TRBV4-1 to TRBJ1-3; unclear D gene. Between the trimmed V and J ends, which lost 0 bases and 1 base, there was a span of 7 bases. From germline, CDR1 is MGHRA and CDR2 YSYEKL. The CDR3 runs to 15 residues. CDR3 sequence: CASSQDEGSGNTIYF. The CDR3 nucleotides are TGCGCCAGCAGCCAAGATGAAGGGTCTGGAAACACCATATATTTT.

The V gene is TRBV4-2, the J gene TRBJ1-2; 8 bases match TRBD1. The CDR3 covers 16 residues. Germline V gene lookup returns CDR1 LGHNA and CDR2 YNFKEQ. With 0 bases clipped from V and 7 bases from J, the junction kept 10 bases outside the gene matches. This CDR3 reads CASSQDSIAGGFGYTF. The CDR3, as DNA: TGTGCCAGCAGCCAAGATTCAATCGCAGGGGGCTTTGGCTACACCTTC.

The DNA for the CDR3 is TGTGCCAGCAGCTTAGCAGGGGGGACAAGCTACGAGCAGTACTTC. Amino acid sequence: CASSLAGGTSYEQYF. This sequence joins TRBV7-3 and TRBJ2-7, with D possibly TRBD1 on 7 matching bases. Germline V CDR1 and CDR2: SGHTA, FQGTGA. The V end was cut by 2 bases, the J end by 3 bases, with 14 bases between. This CDR3 contains 15 residues.

This chain joins TRBV9 and TRBJ1-1; D remains ambiguous. With 6 bases removed from V and 0 bases from J, the gap between germline ends came to 9 bases. This CDR3 spans 13 amino acids. Germline V lookup: CDR1 SGDLS, CDR2 YYNGEE. This chain's CDR3 is CASTLSLNTEAFF. CDR3 bases: TGTGCCAGCACCCTATCTTTGAACACTGAAGCTTTCTTT.

The gene calls are TRBV9 and TRBJ2-3; D perhaps matches TRBD2 (5 bases). The V gene lost 3 bases and the J gene lost 1 base, with 12 bases spanning the gap. The CDR3 totals 15 residues. Looked up from germline, CDR1 is SGDLS and CDR2 is YYNGEE. For the CDR3, the DNA is TGTGCCAGCAGCGGCCTACTCGGGGGCACAGATACGCAGTATTTT. Amino acid sequence: CASSGLLGGTDTQYF.

The chain combines TRBV7-9 with TRBJ2-3; maybe TRBD2 (5 bases). Germline CDR1 and CDR2: SEHNR and FQNEAQ (reference sequence). The CDR3 loop spans 14 amino acids. The germline V and J ends were trimmed by 2 bases and 4 bases, with 10 bases remaining between them. Written as DNA, the CDR3 is TGTGCCAGCAGCTTACAGGACTCTCCAGATACGCAGTATTTT. It translates to CASSLQDSPDTQYF.

The rearrangement joins TRBV19 to TRBJ2-3; D ambiguous. The germline V and J ends were trimmed by 1 base and 4 bases, with 9 bases remaining between them. Germline CDR1 is LNHDA and CDR2 is SQIVND (reference sequence). CDR3 length equals 14 residues. The DNA for the CDR3 is TGTGCCAGTAGTATAGTAGTGTGGGCAGATACGCAGTATTTT. It codes for CASSIVVWADTQYF. Filled out from reference TRBV19 and TRBJ2-3, the complete variable domain reads DGGITQSPKYLFRKEGQNVTLSCEQNLNHDAMYWYRQDPGQGLRLIYYSQIVNDFQKGDIAEGYSVSREKKESFPLTVTSAQKNPTAFYLCASSIVVWADTQYFGPGTRLTVL.

This chain connects TRBV2 to TRBJ2-7, with TRBD1 as a possible D gene (6 bases). The CDR3 sequence is 15 residues long. V lost 6 bases and J lost 3, with 18 bases in between. Germline V gene lookup returns CDR1 SNHLY and CDR2 FYNNEI. The CDR3 DNA reads as TGTGCCAGCAGCGAGGGACACCGAGAGCGCTACGAGCAGTACTTC. Its protein product is CASSEGHRERYEQYF.

The V and J genes are TRBV5-4 and TRBJ2-7; 7 bases match TRBD2. The CDR3 length is 13 residues. Unmatched junction bases numbered 2, after V lost 0 bases and J lost 5 bases. Germline CDR1 and CDR2: SGHNT and YYREEE (reference sequence). CDR3 region: CASSLAGGNEQYF. The CDR3 nucleotides are TGTGCCAGCAGCTTGGCCGGGGGGAACGAGCAGTACTTC.

The genes are TRBV30 and TRBJ1-1; D is unclear. Per the germline V gene, CDR1 is GTSNPN and CDR2 is SVGIG (reference sequence). CDR3 length: 13 residues. V lost 1 base to trimming and J lost 2 bases, with 8 bases between them. The CDR3 loop is CAWSAQTNTEAFF. Written as DNA, the CDR3 is TGTGCCTGGAGTGCTCAGACCAACACTGAAGCTTTCTTT. Looking up the rest from reference TRBV30 and TRBJ1-1 gives the full variable domain: SQTIHQWPATLVQPVGSPLSLECTVEGTSNPNLYWYRQAAGRGLQLLFYSVGIGQISSEVPQNLSASRPQDRQFILSSKKLLLSDSGFYLCAWSAQTNTEAFFGQGTRLTVV.

This chain uses TRBV5-6 with TRBJ2-7; 11 nucleotides line up with TRBD1. Germline V lookup: CDR1 SGHDT, CDR2 YYEEEE. The trim removed 3 bases at V and 3 bases at J, leaving 2 bases unmatched. The CDR3 is made up of 14 amino acids. CDR3 loop: CASSWGTGGYEQYF. The CDR3 region has the DNA TGTGCCAGCAGCTGGGGGACAGGGGGCTACGAGCAGTACTTC.

The rearrangement joins TRBV5-6 to TRBJ1-3, with a tentative D call TRBD1 (6 bases). This CDR3 comprises 16 residues. CDR1 is SGHDT and CDR2 is YYEEEE in the germline V gene. V lost 4 bases and J 4 bases, leaving 18 bases between the germline ends. The CDR3 DNA sequence: TGTGCCAGCAGCCCACCCGGGGCCGGGACAGGAAACACCATATATTTT. Translation: CASSPPGAGTGNTIYF.